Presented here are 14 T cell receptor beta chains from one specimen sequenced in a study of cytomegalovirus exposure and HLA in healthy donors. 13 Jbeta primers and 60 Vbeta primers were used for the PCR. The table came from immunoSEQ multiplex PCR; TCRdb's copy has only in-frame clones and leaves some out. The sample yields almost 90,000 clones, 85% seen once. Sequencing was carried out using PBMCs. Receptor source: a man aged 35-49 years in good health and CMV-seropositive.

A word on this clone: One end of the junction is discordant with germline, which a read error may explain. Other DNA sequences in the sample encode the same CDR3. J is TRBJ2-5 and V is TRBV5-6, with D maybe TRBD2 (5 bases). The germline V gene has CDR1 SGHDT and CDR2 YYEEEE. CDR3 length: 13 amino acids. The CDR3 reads CASSPVAQETQYF. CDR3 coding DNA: TGCGCCAGCAGCCCCGTAGCGCAAGAGACCCAGTACTTC. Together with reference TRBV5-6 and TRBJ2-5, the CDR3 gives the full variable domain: DAGVTQSPTHLIKTRGQQVTLRCSPKSGHDTVSWYQQALGQGPQFIFQYYEEEERQRGNFPDRFSGHQFPNYSSELNVNALLLGDSALYLCASSPVAQETQYFGPGTRLLVL.

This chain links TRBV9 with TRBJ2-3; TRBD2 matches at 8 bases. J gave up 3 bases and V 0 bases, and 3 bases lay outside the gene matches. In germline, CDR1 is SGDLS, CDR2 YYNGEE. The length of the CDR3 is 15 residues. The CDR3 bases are TGTGCCAGCAGCGTAGTAGCTAGCGGGACAGATACGCAGTATTTT. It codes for CASSVVASGTDTQYF.

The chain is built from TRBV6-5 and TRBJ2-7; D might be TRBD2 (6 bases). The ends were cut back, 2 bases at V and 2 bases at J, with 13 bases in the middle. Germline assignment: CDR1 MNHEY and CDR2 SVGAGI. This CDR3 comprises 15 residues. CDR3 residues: CASSYVGGSPYEQYF. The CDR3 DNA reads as TGTGCCAGCAGTTACGTTGGGGGGTCACCCTACGAGCAGTACTTC.

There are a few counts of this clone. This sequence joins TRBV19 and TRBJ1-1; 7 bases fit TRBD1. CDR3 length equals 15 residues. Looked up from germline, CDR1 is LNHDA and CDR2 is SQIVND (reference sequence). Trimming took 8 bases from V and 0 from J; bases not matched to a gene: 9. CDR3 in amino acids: CASEQGTGMNTEAFF. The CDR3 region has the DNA TGTGCCAGTGAACAGGGGACCGGCATGAACACTGAAGCTTTCTTT.

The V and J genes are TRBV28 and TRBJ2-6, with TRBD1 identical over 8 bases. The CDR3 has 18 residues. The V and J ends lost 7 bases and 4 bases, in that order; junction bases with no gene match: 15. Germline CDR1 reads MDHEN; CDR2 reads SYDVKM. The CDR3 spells CASTRSGGGEVGANVLTF. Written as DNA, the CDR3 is TGTGCCAGCACACGTTCAGGGGGCGGGGAGGTAGGGGCCAACGTCCTGACTTTC. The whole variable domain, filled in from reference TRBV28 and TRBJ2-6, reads DVKVTQSSRYLVKRTGEKVFLECVQDMDHENMFWYRQDPGLGLRLIYFSYDVKMKEKGDIPEGYSVSREKKERFSLILESASTNQTSMYLCASTRSGGGEVGANVLTFGAGSRLTVL.

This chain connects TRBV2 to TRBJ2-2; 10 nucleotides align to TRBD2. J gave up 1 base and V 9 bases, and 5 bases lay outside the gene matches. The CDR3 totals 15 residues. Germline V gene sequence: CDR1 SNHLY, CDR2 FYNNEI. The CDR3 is CASLSSGRNTGELFF. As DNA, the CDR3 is TGTGCCAGTCTGTCTAGCGGGAGGAACACCGGGGAGCTGTTTTTT.

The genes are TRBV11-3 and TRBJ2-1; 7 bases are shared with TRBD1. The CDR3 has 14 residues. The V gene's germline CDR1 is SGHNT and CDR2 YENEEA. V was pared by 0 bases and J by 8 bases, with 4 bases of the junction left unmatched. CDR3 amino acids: CASSLDAGTDEQFF. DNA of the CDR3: TGTGCCAGCAGCTTAGACGCCGGGACAGATGAGCAGTTCTTC.

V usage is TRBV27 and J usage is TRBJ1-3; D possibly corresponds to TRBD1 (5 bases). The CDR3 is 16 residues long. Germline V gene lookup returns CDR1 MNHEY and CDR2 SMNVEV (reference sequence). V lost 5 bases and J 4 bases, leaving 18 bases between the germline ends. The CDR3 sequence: CASSTRRAGAGNTIYF. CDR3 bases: TGTGCCAGCAGTACCCGCAGGGCTGGGGCCGGAAACACCATATATTTT.

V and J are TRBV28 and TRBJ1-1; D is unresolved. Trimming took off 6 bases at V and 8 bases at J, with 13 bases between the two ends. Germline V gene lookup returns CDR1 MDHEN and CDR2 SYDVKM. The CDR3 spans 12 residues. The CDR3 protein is CASSPHLREAFF. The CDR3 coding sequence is TGTGCCAGCAGCCCCCATCTGAGGGAAGCTTTCTTT.

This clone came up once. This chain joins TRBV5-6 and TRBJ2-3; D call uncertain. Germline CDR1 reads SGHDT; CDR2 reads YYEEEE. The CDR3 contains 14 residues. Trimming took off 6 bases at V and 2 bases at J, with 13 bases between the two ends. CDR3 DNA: TGTGCCAGCACCCCCACGCAGGCCACAGATACGCAGTATTTT. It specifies CASTPTQATDTQYF. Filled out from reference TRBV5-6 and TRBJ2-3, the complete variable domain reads DAGVTQSPTHLIKTRGQQVTLRCSPKSGHDTVSWYQQALGQGPQFIFQYYEEEERQRGNFPDRFSGHQFPNYSSELNVNALLLGDSALYLCASTPTQATDTQYFGPGTRLTVL.

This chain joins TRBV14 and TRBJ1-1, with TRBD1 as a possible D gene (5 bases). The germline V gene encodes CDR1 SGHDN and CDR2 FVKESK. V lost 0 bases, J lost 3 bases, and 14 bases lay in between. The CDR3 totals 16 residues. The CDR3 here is CASSQDRGRRDTEAFF. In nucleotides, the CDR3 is TGTGCCAGCAGCCAAGATCGGGGCAGGAGGGACACTGAAGCTTTCTTT. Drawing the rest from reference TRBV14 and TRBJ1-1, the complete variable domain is EAGVTQFPSHSVIEKGQTVTLRCDPISGHDNLYWYRRVMGKEIKFLLHFVKESKQDESGMPNNRFLAERTGGTYSTLKVQPAELEDSGVYFCASSQDRGRRDTEAFFGQGTRLTVV.

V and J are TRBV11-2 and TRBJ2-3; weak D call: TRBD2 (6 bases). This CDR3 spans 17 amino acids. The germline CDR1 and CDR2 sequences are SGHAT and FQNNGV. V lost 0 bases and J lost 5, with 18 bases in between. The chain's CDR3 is CASSLDLPAGWVDTQYF. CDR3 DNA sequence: TGTGCCAGCAGCTTAGATTTGCCAGCGGGCTGGGTAGATACGCAGTATTTT. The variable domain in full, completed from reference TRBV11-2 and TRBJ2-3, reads EAGVAQSPRYKIIEKRQSVAFWCNPISGHATLYWYQQILGQGPKLLIQFQNNGVVDDSQLPKDRFSAERLKGVDSTLKIQPAKLEDSAVYLCASSLDLPAGWVDTQYFGPGTRLTVL.

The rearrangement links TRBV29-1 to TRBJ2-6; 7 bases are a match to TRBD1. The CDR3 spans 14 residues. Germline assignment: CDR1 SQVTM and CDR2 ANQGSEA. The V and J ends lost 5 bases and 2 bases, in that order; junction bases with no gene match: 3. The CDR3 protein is CSVQDRPGANVLTF. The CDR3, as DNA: TGCAGCGTTCAGGACAGGCCTGGGGCCAACGTCCTGACTTTC.

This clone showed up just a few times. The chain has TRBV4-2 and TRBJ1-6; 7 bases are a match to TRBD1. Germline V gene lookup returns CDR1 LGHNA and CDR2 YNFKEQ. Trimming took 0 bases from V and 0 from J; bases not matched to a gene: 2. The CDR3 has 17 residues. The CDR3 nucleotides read TGTGCCAGCAGCCAAGACAGGGGGAGCTCCTATAATTCACCCCTCCACTTT. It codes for CASSQDRGSSYNSPLHF.